Described below is a single TCR beta chain sequence and its context. This record comes from a study of T cell changes during pregnancy in multiple sclerosis. Repertoires were generated with immunoSEQ multiplex PCR, while TCRdb's copy carries only in-frame clones and drops some. The data hold 30,000 to 40,000 clones, with roughly nine tenths observed a single time. Germline loops: CDR1 MNHEY, CDR2 SVGAGI. The CDR3 sequence is 11 residues long. This chain links TRBV6-5 with TRBJ2-5; TRBD2 is a possible D gene (6 bases). With the DNA end fitting TRBJ2-7 better, the J assignment may be wrong. This TCR came from a female donor with multiple sclerosis, enrolled in a pregnancy study. The source material was CD4+ T cells from peripheral blood mononuclear cells, sampled in the third trimester of pregnancy. The CDR3 is CASKGTYEQYF. The CDR3, as DNA: TGTGCCAGCAAGGGGACTTACGAGCAGTACTTC.